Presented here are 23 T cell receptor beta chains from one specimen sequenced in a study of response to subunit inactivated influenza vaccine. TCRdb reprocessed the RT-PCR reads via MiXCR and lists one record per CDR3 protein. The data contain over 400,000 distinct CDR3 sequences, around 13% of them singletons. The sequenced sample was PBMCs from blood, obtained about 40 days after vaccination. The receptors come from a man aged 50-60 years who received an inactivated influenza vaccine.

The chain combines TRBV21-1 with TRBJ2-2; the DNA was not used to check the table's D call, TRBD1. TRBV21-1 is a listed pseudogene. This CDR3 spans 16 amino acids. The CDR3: CASTTPPTGVTGELFF. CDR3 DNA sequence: TGTGCCAGCACCACGCCTCCTACAGGGGTCACCGGGGAGCTGTTTTTT.

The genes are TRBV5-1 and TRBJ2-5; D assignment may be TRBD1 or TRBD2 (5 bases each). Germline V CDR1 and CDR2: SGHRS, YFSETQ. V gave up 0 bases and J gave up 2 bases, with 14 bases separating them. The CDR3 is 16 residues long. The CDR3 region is CASSLVGTATQETQYF. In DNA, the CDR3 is TGCGCCAGCAGCTTGGTCGGGACGGCGACGCAAGAGACCCAGTACTTC.

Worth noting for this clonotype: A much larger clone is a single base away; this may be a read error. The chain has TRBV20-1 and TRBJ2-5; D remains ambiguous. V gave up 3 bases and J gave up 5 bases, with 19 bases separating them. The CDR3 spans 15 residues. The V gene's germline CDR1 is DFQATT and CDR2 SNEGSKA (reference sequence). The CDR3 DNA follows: TGCAGTGCTAGTGATATCTTAGCAGTCGGGGAGACCCAGTACTTC. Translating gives CSASDILAVGETQYF.

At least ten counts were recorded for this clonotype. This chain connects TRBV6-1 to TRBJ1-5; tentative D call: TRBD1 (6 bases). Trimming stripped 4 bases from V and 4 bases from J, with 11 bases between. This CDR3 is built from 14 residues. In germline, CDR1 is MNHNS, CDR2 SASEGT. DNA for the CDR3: TGTGCCAGCAGTGTAGAGGGGGGTAATCAGCCCCAGCATTTT. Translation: CASSVEGGNQPQHF.

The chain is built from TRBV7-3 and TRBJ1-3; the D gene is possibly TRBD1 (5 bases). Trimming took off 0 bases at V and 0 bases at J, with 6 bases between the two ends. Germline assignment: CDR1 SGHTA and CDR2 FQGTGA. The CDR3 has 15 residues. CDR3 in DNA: TGTGCCAGCAGCTTAACAGGGGCCTCTGGAAACACCATATATTTT. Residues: CASSLTGASGNTIYF.

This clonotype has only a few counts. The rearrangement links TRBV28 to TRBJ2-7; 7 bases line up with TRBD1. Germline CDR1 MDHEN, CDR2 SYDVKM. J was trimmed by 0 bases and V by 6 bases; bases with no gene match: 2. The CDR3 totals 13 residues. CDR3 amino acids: CASRGQTSYEQYF. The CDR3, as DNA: TGTGCCAGCAGGGGACAGACCTCCTACGAGCAGTACTTC. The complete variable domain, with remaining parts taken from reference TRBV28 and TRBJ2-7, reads DVKVTQSSRYLVKRTGEKVFLECVQDMDHENMFWYRQDPGLGLRLIYFSYDVKMKEKGDIPEGYSVSREKKERFSLILESASTNQTSMYLCASRGQTSYEQYFGPGTRLTVT.

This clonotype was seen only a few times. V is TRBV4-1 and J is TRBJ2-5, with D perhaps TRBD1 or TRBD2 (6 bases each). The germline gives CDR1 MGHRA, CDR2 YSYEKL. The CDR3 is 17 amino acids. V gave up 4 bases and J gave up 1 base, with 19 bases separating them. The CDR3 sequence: CASSPLGRRGPQETQYF. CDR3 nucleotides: TGCGCCAGCAGCCCCCTCGGTCGACGGGGGCCCCAAGAGACCCAGTACTTC.

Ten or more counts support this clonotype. CDR3 nucleotide sequence: TGTGCCAGCAGCTTAGGACAGGGAAGTGCAACCCTCCACTTT. It specifies CASSLGQGSATLHF. The chain joins TRBV7-9 to TRBJ1-6; 7 nucleotides align to TRBD1. The V segment lost 1 base and the J segment 14 bases; nucleotides outside the gene matches: 8. CDR3 length equals 14 residues. Germline assignment: CDR1 SEHNR and CDR2 FQNEAQ (reference sequence).

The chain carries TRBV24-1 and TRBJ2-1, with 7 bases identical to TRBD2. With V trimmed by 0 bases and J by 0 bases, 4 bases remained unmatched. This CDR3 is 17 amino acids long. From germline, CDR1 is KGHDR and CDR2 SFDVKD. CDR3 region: CATSDLGLADSYNEQFF. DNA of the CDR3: TGTGCCACCAGTGATTTGGGGCTAGCGGACTCCTACAATGAGCAGTTCTTC.

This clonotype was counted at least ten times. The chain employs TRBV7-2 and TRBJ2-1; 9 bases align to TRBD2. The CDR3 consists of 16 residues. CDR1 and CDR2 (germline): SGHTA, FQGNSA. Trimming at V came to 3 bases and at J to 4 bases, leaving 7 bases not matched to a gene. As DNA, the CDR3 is TGTGCCAGCAGCTTGACTAGCGGAAATATATACAATGAGCAGTTCTTC. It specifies CASSLTSGNIYNEQFF. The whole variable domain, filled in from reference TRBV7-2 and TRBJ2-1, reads GAGVSQSPSNKVTEKGKDVELRCDPISGHTALYWYRQSLGQGLEFLIYFQGNSAPDKSGLPSDRFSAERTGGSVSTLTIQRTQQEDSAVYLCASSLTSGNIYNEQFFGPGTRLTVL.

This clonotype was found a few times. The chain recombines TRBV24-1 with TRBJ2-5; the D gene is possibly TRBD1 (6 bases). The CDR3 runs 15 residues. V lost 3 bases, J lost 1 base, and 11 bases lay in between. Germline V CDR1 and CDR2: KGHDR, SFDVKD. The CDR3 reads CATSDGGMIQETQYF. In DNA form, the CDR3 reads TGTGCCACCAGTGATGGGGGCATGATCCAAGAGACCCAGTACTTC.

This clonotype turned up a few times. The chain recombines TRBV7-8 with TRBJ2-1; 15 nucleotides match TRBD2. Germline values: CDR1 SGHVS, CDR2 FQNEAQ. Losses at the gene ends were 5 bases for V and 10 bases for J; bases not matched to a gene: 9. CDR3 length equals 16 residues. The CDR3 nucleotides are TGTGCCAGCAGCCCATGGGGACTAGCGGGAGGATGGGAGCAGTTCTTC. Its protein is CASSPWGLAGGWEQFF.

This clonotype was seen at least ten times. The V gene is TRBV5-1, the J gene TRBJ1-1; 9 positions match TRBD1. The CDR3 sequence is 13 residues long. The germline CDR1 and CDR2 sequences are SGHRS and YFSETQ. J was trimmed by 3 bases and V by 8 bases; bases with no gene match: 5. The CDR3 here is CASNTGGYTEAFF. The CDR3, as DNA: TGCGCCAGTAACACAGGGGGCTACACTGAAGCTTTCTTT.

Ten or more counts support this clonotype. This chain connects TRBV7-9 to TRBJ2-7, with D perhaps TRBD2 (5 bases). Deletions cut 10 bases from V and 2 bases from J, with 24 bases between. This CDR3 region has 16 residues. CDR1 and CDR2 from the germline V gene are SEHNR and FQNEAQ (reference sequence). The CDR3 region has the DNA TGTGCCACCGACCTCCCAAGCGGCCGCGGAACCTACGAGCAGTACTTC. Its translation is CATDLPSGRGTYEQYF. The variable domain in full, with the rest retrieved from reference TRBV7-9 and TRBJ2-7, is DTGVSQNPRHKITKRGQNVTFRCDPISEHNRLYWYRQTLGQGPEFLTYFQNEAQLEKSRLLSDRFSAERPKGSFSTLEIQRTEQGDSAMYLCATDLPSGRGTYEQYFGPGTRLTVT.

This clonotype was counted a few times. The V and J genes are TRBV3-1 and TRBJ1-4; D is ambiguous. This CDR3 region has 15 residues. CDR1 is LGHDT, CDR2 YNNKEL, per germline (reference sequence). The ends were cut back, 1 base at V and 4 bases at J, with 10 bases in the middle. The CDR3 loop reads CASSQGRNLNEKLFF. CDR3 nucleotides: TGTGCCAGCAGCCAAGGAAGGAATCTTAATGAAAAACTGTTTTTT. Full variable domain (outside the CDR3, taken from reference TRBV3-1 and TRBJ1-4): DTAVSQTPKYLVTQMGNDKSIKCEQNLGHDTMYWYKQDSKKFLKIMFSYNNKELIINETVPNRFSPKSPDKAHLNLHINSLELGDSAVYFCASSQGRNLNEKLFFGSGTQLSVL.

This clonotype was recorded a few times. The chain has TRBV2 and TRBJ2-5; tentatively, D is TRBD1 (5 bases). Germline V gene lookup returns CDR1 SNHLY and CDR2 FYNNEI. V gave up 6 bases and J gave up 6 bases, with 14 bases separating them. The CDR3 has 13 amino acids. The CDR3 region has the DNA TGTGCCAGCAGAGTTGGGGCCTGGAAGACCCAGTACTTC. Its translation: CASRVGAWKTQYF.

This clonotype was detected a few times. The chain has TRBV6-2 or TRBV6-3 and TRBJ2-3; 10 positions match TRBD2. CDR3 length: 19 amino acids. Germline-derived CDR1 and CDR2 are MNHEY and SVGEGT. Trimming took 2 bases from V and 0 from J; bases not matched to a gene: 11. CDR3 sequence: CASSYGSSGRITSTDTQYF. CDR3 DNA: TGTGCCAGCAGTTACGGGTCTAGCGGGAGAATCACTAGCACAGATACGCAGTATTTT.

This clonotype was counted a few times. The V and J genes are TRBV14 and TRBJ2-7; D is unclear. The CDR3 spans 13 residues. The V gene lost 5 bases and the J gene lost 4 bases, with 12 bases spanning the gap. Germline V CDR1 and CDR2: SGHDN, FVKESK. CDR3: CASSADGYYEQYF. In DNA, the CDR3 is TGTGCCAGCAGCGCCGACGGTTATTACGAGCAGTACTTC.

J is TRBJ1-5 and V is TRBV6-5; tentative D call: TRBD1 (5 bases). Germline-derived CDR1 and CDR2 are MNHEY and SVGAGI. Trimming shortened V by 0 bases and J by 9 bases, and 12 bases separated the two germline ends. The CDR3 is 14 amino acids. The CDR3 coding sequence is TGTGCCAGCAGTTACTCGATGGGGGTTTGGCCCCAGCATTTT. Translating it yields CASSYSMGVWPQHF.

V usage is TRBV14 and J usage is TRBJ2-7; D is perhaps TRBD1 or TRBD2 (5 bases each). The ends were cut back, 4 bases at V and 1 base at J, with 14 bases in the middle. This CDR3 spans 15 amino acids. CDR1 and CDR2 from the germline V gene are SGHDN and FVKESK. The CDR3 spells CASSRGPGPSYEQYF. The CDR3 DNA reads TGTGCCAGCAGCCGGGGACCGGGACCATCCTACGAGCAGTACTTC.

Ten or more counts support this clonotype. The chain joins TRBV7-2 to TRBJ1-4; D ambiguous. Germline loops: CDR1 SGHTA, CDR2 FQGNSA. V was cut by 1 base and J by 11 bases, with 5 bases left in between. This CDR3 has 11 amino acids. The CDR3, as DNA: TGTGCCAGCAGCTTAGGCGTGAAACTGTTTTTT. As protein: CASSLGVKLFF.

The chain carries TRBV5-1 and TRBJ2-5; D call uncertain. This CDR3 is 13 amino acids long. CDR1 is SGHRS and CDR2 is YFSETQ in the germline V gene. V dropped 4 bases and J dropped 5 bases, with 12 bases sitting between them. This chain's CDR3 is CASSHRIDETQYF. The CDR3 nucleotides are TGCGCCAGCAGCCACCGTATTGACGAGACCCAGTACTTC.

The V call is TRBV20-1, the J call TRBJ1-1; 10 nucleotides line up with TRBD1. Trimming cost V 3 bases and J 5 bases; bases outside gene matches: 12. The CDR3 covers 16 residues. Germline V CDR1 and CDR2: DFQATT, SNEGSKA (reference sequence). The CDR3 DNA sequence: TGCAGTGCTAGTCCGGGGACAGGGGTAGAAGGGACTGAAGCTTTCTTT. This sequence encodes CSASPGTGVEGTEAFF.